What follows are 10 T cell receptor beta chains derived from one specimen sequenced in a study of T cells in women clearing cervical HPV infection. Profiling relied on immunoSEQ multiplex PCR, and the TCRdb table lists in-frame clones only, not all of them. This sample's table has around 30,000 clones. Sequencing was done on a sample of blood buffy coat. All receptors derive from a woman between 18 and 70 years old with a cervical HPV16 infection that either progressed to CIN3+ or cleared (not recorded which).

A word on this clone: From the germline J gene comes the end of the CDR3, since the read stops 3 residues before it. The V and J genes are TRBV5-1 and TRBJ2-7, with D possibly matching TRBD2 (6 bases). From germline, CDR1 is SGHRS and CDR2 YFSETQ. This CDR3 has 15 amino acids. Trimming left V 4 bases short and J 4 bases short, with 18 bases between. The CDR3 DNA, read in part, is TGCGCCAGCAGCCCTACGGTCAGCGGAGGGTACGAG. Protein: CASSPTVSGGYE. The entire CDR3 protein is CASSPTVSGGYEQYF.

The part of the CDR3 DNA that was read is TGTGCCAGCAGCGTGGACTACGGGGGGGATACG. Its protein is CASSVDYGGDT. The full CDR3 sequence reads CASSVDYGGDTQYF. The genes are TRBV5-4 and TRBJ2-3; 7 bases map to TRBD2. The read finishes 3 residues shy of the CDR3 end, and the germline J gene is used to complete it. The germline V gene has CDR1 SGHNT and CDR2 YYREEE (reference sequence). CDR3 length: 14 amino acids. The trim removed 4 bases at V and 6 bases at J, leaving 8 bases unmatched.

CDR3 region: CASSIGGTGGSGQYF. The part of the CDR3 DNA that was read is TGTGCCAGTAGTATAGGAGGGACAGGGGGTAGTGGT. The gene calls are TRBV19 and TRBJ2-4; 11 bases agree with TRBD1. Sequencing ends 3 residues short of the CDR3 end; the germline J gene provides the rest. CDR1 is LNHDA and CDR2 is SQIVND in the germline V gene (reference sequence). The CDR3 has 15 amino acids.

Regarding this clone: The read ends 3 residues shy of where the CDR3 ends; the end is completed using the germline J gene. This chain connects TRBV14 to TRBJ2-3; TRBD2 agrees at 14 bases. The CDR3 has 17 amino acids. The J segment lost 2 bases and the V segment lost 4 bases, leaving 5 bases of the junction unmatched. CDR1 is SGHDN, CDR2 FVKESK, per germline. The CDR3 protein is CASSRWTSGRNTDTQYF. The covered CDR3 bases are TGTGCCAGCAGCCGTTGGACTAGCGGGAGGAACACAGATACG.

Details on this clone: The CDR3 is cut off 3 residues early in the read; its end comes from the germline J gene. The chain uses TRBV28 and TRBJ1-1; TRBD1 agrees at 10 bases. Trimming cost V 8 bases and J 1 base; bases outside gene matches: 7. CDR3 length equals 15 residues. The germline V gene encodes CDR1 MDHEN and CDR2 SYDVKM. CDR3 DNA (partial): TGTGCCAGCCCCAAGACAGGGGGCGAGAACACTGAA. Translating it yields CASPKTGGENTE. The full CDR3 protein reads CASPKTGGENTEAFF.

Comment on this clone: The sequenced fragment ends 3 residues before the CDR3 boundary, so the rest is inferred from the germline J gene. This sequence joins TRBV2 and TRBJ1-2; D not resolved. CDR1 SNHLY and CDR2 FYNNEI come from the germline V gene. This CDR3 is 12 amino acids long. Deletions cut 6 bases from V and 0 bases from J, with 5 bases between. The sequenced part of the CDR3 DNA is TGTGCCAGCAGACTAGCTAACTATGGC. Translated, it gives CASRLANYG. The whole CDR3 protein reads CASRLANYGYTF.

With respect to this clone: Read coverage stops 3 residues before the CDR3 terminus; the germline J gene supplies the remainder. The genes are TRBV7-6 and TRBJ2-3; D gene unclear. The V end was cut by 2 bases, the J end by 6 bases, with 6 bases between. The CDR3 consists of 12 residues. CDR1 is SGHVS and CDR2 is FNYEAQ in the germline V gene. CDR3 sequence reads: CASSLWRDTQYF. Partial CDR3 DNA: TGTGCCAGCAGCTTATGGCGGGATACG.

The CDR3 DNA, read in part, is TGTGCCATCAGTGAGTCGAACAAGGGGGCCCTTCTCTCGAACACTGAA. Its translation: CAISESNKGALLSNTE. The full CDR3 protein reads CAISESNKGALLSNTEAFF. The chain couples TRBV10-3 to TRBJ1-1, with TRBD1 identical over 7 bases. The read comes to an end 3 residues before the CDR3 does, leaving the germline J gene to fill in the end. J was trimmed by 1 base and V by 0 bases; bases with no gene match: 14. CDR1 and CDR2 from the germline V gene are ENHRY and SYGVKD. This CDR3 has 19 residues.

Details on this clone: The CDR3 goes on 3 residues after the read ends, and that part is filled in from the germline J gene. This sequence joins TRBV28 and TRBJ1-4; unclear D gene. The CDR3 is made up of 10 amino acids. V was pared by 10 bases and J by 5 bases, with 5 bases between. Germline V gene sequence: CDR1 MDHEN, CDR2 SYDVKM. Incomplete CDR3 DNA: TGTGCCACCCAGAATGAAAAA. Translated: CATQNEK. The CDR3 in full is CATQNEKLFF.

The CDR3 DNA, read in part, is TGCGCCAGCAGCTTTTCGGGGGACACTGAA. Amino acids: CASSFSGDTE. From start to end, the CDR3 is CASSFSGDTEAFF. The chain uses TRBV5-1 and TRBJ1-1, with D perhaps matching TRBD1 (5 bases). The read stops 3 residues short of the end of the CDR3; the missing end is completed from the germline J gene. Germline V gene lookup returns CDR1 SGHRS and CDR2 YFSETQ. The CDR3 consists of 13 residues. The ends were cut back, 2 bases at V and 3 bases at J, with 8 bases in the middle.